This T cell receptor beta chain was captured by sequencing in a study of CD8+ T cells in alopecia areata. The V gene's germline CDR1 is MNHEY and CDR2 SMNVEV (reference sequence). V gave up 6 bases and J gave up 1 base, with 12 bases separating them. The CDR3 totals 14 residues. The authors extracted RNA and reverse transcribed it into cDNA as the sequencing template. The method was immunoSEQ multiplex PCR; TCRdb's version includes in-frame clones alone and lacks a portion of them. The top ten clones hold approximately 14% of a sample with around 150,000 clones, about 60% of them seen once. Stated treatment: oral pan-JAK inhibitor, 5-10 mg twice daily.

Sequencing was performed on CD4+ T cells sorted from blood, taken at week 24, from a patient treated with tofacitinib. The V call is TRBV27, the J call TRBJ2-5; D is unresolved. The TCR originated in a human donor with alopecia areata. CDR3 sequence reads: CASSRLGFQETQYF. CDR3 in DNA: TGTGCCAGCAGCCGTTTGGGTTTCCAAGAGACCCAGTACTTC.